The present T cell receptor (beta chain) was sequenced within a study of blood T cell repertoires in COVID-19. CDR3 size: 16 residues. With 4 bases removed from V and 2 bases from J, the gap between germline ends came to 14 bases. Germline V gene lookup returns CDR1 SGHVS and CDR2 FQNEAQ. Assay: immunoSEQ multiplex PCR; the TCRdb copy retains only in-frame clones and omits some. The sample yields some 99,000 clones, about 81% seen once. The chain is built from TRBV7-8 and TRBJ2-2; D is perhaps TRBD1 (6 bases). Material: peripheral blood. This clonotype was obtained from a man in his 70s with acute or convalescent COVID-19. The CDR3 DNA reads as TGTGCCAGCAGCTGGGACATTTTCACTAACACCGGGGAGCTGTTTTTT. Residues: CASSWDIFTNTGELFF.